A selection of T cell receptor beta chains follows, all from one sample in a study of blood T cells in healthy people across ages. TCRdb used MiXCR to reprocess the 5' RACE reads, holding one entry per CDR3 protein. The sample shows some 790,000 distinct CDR3 sequences, around 30% of them seen only once. Sequencing input: blood. Receptors originate from an elderly woman in good health. Both conserved end residues are part of each CDR3. For some rows the clone size is stated as once, few or many, or as a class when expanded; others skip it.

clone_size: .; v_call: TRBV7-9; j_call: TRBJ1-2; cdr3_aa: CASSLGRAANYGYTF
clone_size: few; v_call: TRBV6-2/TRBV6-3; j_call: TRBJ2-2; cdr3_aa: CASKGSGTGELFF
clone_size: .; v_call: TRBV7-2; j_call: TRBJ2-4; cdr3_aa: CASSLTSGVAKNIQYF
clone_size: .; v_call: TRBV7-9; j_call: TRBJ1-3; cdr3_aa: CASSLPRAVSGNTIYF
clone_size: many; v_call: TRBV9; j_call: TRBJ2-5; cdr3_aa: CASSNRGGRQETQYF
clone_size: many; v_call: TRBV14; j_call: TRBJ1-6; cdr3_aa: CASSQFGTGNSPLHF
clone_size: .; v_call: TRBV25-1; j_call: TRBJ2-2; cdr3_aa: CASSDLGQGLTGELFF
clone_size: many; v_call: TRBV6-5; j_call: TRBJ2-7; cdr3_aa: CASSFGQGSSYEQYF
clone_size: .; v_call: TRBV10-3; j_call: TRBJ2-1; cdr3_aa: CAISEGSRSETRFF
clone_size: .; v_call: TRBV6-1; j_call: TRBJ2-3; cdr3_aa: CATSPGERDTQYF
clone_size: many; v_call: TRBV6-2/TRBV6-3; j_call: TRBJ2-5; cdr3_aa: CASSYQRQGGTQYF
clone_size: few; v_call: TRBV5-6; j_call: TRBJ1-2; cdr3_aa: CASSLVGVPNYGYTF
clone_size: many; v_call: TRBV12-3/TRBV12-4; j_call: TRBJ2-1; cdr3_aa: CASSPTEYNEQFF
clone_size: many; v_call: TRBV5-1; j_call: TRBJ1-4; cdr3_aa: CASSSGGGPTNEKLFF
clone_size: many; v_call: TRBV18; j_call: TRBJ2-6; cdr3_aa: CASSPNPSGANVLTF
clone_size: .; v_call: TRBV6-1; j_call: TRBJ2-3; cdr3_aa: CASSVEPGGRADTQYF
clone_size: .; v_call: TRBV5-1; j_call: TRBJ2-7; cdr3_aa: CASSPRHGGSDEQYF
clone_size: many; v_call: TRBV7-2; j_call: TRBJ1-6; cdr3_aa: CASSLVTSSYNSPLHF
clone_size: .; v_call: TRBV12-3/TRBV12-4; j_call: TRBJ2-2; cdr3_aa: CASSFWGNTGELFF
clone_size: few; v_call: TRBV2; j_call: TRBJ1-2; cdr3_aa: CASILPGRHLNYGYTF
clone_size: .; v_call: TRBV20-1; j_call: TRBJ1-4; cdr3_aa: CSAREAPGAPKLFF
clone_size: few; v_call: TRBV10-3; j_call: TRBJ2-1; cdr3_aa: CAISDGDRAVEQFF
clone_size: .; v_call: TRBV28; j_call: TRBJ1-2; cdr3_aa: CASSIGQGYGYTF
clone_size: .; v_call: TRBV5-1; j_call: TRBJ2-2; cdr3_aa: CASSLDGSNTGELFF
clone_size: few; v_call: TRBV25-1; j_call: TRBJ2-3; cdr3_aa: CASSESSPTDTQYF
clone_size: many; v_call: TRBV20-1; j_call: TRBJ2-7; cdr3_aa: CSARVGVGDEQYF
clone_size: .; v_call: TRBV6-2/TRBV6-3; j_call: TRBJ2-5; cdr3_aa: CASGGEPSGETQYF
clone_size: many; v_call: TRBV29-1; j_call: TRBJ2-1; cdr3_aa: CSVEGGRGGDEQFF
clone_size: .; v_call: TRBV20-1; j_call: TRBJ1-2; cdr3_aa: CSARRPDRQYGYTF
clone_size: .; v_call: TRBV2; j_call: TRBJ2-2; cdr3_aa: CASLRDGTGELFF
clone_size: many; v_call: TRBV20-1; j_call: TRBJ1-2; cdr3_aa: CSAKDRGLLGGDGYTF
clone_size: .; v_call: TRBV9; j_call: TRBJ2-4; cdr3_aa: CASSVVSGPGIQYF
clone_size: once; v_call: TRBV7-2; j_call: TRBJ1-2; cdr3_aa: CASSLGYSYGYTF
clone_size: many; v_call: TRBV6-5; j_call: TRBJ2-5; cdr3_aa: CASSLRVRETQYF
clone_size: many; v_call: TRBV7-2; j_call: TRBJ2-5; cdr3_aa: CASSLGQVQETQYF
clone_size: many; v_call: TRBV7-6; j_call: TRBJ2-1; cdr3_aa: CASSLGQSGGAVNEQFF
clone_size: many; v_call: TRBV28; j_call: TRBJ2-5; cdr3_aa: CASSARLAGGPGQTQYF
clone_size: .; v_call: TRBV7-6; j_call: TRBJ2-3; cdr3_aa: CASSLRPTTDAQYF
clone_size: few; v_call: TRBV6-2/TRBV6-3; j_call: TRBJ2-5; cdr3_aa: CASSYLDRVWETQYF
clone_size: few; v_call: TRBV24-1; j_call: TRBJ1-1; cdr3_aa: CATSDPGRTMNTEAFF
clone_size: few; v_call: TRBV4-1; j_call: TRBJ1-6; cdr3_aa: CASSQDFAGGSSPLHF
clone_size: .; v_call: TRBV20-1; j_call: TRBJ2-5; cdr3_aa: CSAADEGVETLYF
clone_size: .; v_call: TRBV11-2; j_call: TRBJ1-2; cdr3_aa: CASSFDRGQGYTF